Presented here are 5 T cell receptor beta chains from one specimen sequenced in a study of post-analysis software for immune sequencing data. No cognate antigen is known for these TCRs. Notes on the study in general: Controls had lower frequencies than patients of about 5 TRBV segments, which included TRBV5-6, TRBV5-1 and TRBV20-1.

Unique molecular identifiers were built into the TCR beta cDNA libraries. MiXCR, applied by TCRdb to the PCR reads, yields one record per CDR3 protein. Seen here are about 430,000 distinct CDR3 sequences, approximately 38% observed once, and the top ten hold 7.6%. The sample comprised blood. The source of these receptors is a girl under 10 years old with multiple sclerosis.

This clonotype was picked up a small number of times. The chain has TRBV28 and TRBJ1-2, with 8 bases matching TRBD1. Trimming at V came to 4 bases and at J to 3 bases, leaving 7 bases not matched to a gene. The CDR3 is 15 amino acids. The germline V gene has CDR1 MDHEN and CDR2 SYDVKM. This chain's CDR3 is CASSSVTGGHYGYTF. Here the CDR3 DNA reads TGTGCCAGCAGTTCGGTCACAGGGGGTCACTATGGCTACACCTTC.

The chain carries TRBV5-1 and TRBJ2-6; D remains ambiguous. Germline V gives CDR1 SGHRS, CDR2 YFSETQ. The CDR3 sequence is 16 residues long. V was trimmed by 1 base and J by 0 bases, leaving 8 bases between them. In DNA, the CDR3 is TGCGCCAGCAGCTTGTCGGCGGACTCTGGGGCCAACGTCCTGACTTTC. Encoded protein: CASSLSADSGANVLTF.

There are a few counts of this clonotype. The chain is built from TRBV29-1 and TRBJ2-1, with TRBD2 as a possible D gene (6 bases). V lost 4 bases to trimming and J lost 0 bases, with 7 bases between them. The CDR3 has 13 residues. CDR1 and CDR2 from the germline V gene are SQVTM and ANQGSEA. CDR3 sequence reads: CSVVGSSYNEQFF. CDR3 in DNA: TGCAGCGTTGTCGGGAGCTCCTACAATGAGCAGTTCTTC.

This clonotype has just a few counts. V is TRBV28 and J is TRBJ2-6; D possibly corresponds to TRBD1 (5 bases). The V gene lost 2 bases and the J gene lost 0 bases, with 14 bases spanning the gap. Germline V gene data show CDR1 as MDHEN and CDR2 as SYDVKM. The CDR3 is 18 residues long. The CDR3: CASSLEGPGRSGANVLTF. The DNA for the CDR3 is TGTGCCAGCAGTTTAGAAGGTCCAGGGCGCTCTGGGGCCAACGTCCTGACTTTC.

The rearrangement joins TRBV20-1 to TRBJ2-1, with TRBD2 matching 11 bases. The CDR3 sequence is 17 residues long. Germline values: CDR1 DFQATT, CDR2 SNEGSKA (reference sequence). Trimming cost V 1 base and J 7 bases; bases outside gene matches: 12. The CDR3 spells CSARGIQTSGVFNEQFF. The CDR3, as DNA: TGCAGTGCTAGAGGGATACAGACTAGCGGGGTTTTTAATGAGCAGTTCTTC.